The clone carrying this T cell receptor beta chain was observed many times. MiXCR, applied by TCRdb to the 5' RACE reads, yields one record per CDR3 protein. The sample lists some 760,000 distinct CDR3 sequences; about 20% were seen once. This record belongs to a study of identical twins. The CDR3 extends over 16 amino acids. The germline V gene has CDR1 SGHTA and CDR2 FQGNSA. The V segment lost 2 bases and the J segment 5 bases; nucleotides outside the gene matches: 8. These data also formed part of another study, on T cells expressing NK-cell markers.

Specimen: PBMCs. The chain has TRBV7-2 and TRBJ2-2, with 7 bases that match TRBD2. This clonotype originated in a woman in her late teens or twenties in good health. CDR3 amino acids: CASSLNLGEGTGELFF. The CDR3 DNA follows: TGTGCCAGCAGCTTAAATTTGGGGGAGGGGACCGGGGAGCTGTTTTTT.